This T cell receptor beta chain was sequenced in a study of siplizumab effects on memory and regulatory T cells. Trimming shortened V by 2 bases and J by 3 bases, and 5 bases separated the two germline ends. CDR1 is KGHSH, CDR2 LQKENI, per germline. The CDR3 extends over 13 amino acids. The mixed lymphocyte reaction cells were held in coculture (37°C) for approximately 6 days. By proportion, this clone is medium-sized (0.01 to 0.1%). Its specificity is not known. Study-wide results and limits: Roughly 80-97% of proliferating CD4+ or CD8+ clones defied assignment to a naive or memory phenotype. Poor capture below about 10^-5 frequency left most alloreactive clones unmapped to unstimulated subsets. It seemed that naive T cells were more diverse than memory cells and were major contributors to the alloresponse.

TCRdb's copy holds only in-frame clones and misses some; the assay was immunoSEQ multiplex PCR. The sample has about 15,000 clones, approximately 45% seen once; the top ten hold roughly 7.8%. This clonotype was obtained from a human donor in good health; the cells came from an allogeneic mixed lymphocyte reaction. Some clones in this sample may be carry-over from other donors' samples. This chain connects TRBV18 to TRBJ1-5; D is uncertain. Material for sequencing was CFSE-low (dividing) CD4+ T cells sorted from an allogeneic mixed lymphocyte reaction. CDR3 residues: CASSPDSNQPQHF. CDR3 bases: TGTGCCAGCTCACCAGATTCCAATCAGCCCCAGCATTTT.